Listed below are T cell receptor beta chains from one sample, sequenced in a study of T cell repertoires in cytomegalovirus infection. TCRdb processed the reads anew with MiXCR; each CDR3 protein has one entry. The sample lists 310,000 or so distinct CDR3 sequences, 17% occurring once. Sequencing was performed on PBMCs. The receptors were gathered from a human donor in good health (CMV status not recorded). Some clones in this sample may be carry-over from other donors' samples. Both conserved end residues are part of each CDR3. The D gene is left open where the match is weak. Part of the rows lack a size; the others show once, few, many or a class for expanded clones.

D gene,J gene,clone size,V gene,CDR3 protein,CDR3 DNA
.,TRBJ1-2,many,TRBV7-2,CASSLSGRTAPNYGYTF,TGTGCCAGCAGCTTGTCCGGCAGGACGGCCCCTAACTATGGCTACACCTTC
.,TRBJ1-2,.,TRBV7-2,CASSFSTANYGYTF,TGTGCCAGCAGCTTCTCCACAGCAAACTATGGCTACACCTTC
TRBD1,TRBJ1-5,.,TRBV20-1,CSAETGFGQPQHF,TGCAGTGCCGAGACAGGGTTCGGTCAGCCCCAGCATTTT
.,TRBJ2-1,many,TRBV7-2,CASSLAGYGEQFF,TGTGCCAGCAGCTTAGCAGGGTATGGTGAGCAGTTCTTC
.,TRBJ1-2,many,TRBV11-1,CASSLTTANYGYTF,TGTGCCAGCAGCTTAACGACAGCTAACTATGGCTACACCTTC
TRBD1,TRBJ2-3,few,TRBV6-5,CASSYVGQGTDTQYF,TGTGCCAGCAGTTACGTGGGACAGGGGACAGATACGCAGTATTTT
TRBD2,TRBJ2-1,few,TRBV20-1,CSASPGLAGGHNEQFF,TGCAGTGCTAGCCCCGGGCTAGCGGGGGGGCACAATGAGCAGTTCTTC
TRBD1,TRBJ1-6,.,TRBV12-3/TRBV12-4,CATSRDRVNSPLHF,TGTGCCACCTCCCGGGACAGGGTAAATTCACCCCTCCACTTT
.,TRBJ2-2,.,TRBV3-1,CASSPRITGELFF,TGTGCCAGCAGCCCCAGAATCACCGGGGAGCTGTTTTTT
.,TRBJ2-2,.,TRBV2,CASTMTGSNTGELFF,TGTGCCAGCACCATGACAGGTTCGAACACCGGGGAGCTGTTTTTT
.,TRBJ1-2,few,TRBV29-1,CSVFTVVGGYTF,TGCAGCGTTTTCACAGTAGTTGGAGGCTACACCTTC
.,TRBJ1-5,few,TRBV3-1,CASSHNLEGQPQHF,TGTGCCAGCAGCCACAACTTAGAGGGGCAGCCCCAGCATTTT
TRBD1,TRBJ1-1,few,TRBV29-1,CSVRTGLIMNTEAFF,TGCAGCGTTAGGACAGGTCTGATAATGAACACTGAAGCTTTCTTT
.,TRBJ2-1,few,TRBV12-5,CASGLGRGRVSNEQFF,TGTGCTAGTGGTTTGGGCAGGGGTAGAGTGTCCAATGAGCAGTTCTTC
.,TRBJ2-7,few,TRBV18,CASSPGGLGEQYF,TGTGCCAGCTCACCCGGAGGGCTCGGAGAGCAGTACTTC
.,TRBJ1-1,.,TRBV12-3/TRBV12-4,CASSLLSNTEAFF,TGTGCCAGCAGTTTATTGAGTAACACTGAAGCTTTCTTT
.,TRBJ1-1,many,TRBV11-1,CASSATGMDTEAFF,TGTGCCAGCAGCGCAACAGGGATGGACACTGAAGCTTTCTTT
TRBD1,TRBJ1-5,.,TRBV20-1,CSAEGTGQNQPQHF,TGCAGTGCTGAGGGGACAGGCCAGAATCAGCCCCAGCATTTT
.,TRBJ2-7,.,TRBV6-1,CANKVWGANEQYF,TGTGCCAACAAAGTCTGGGGGGCGAACGAGCAGTACTTC
TRBD1,TRBJ2-1,.,TRBV7-9,CASSLEQGYNEQFF,TGTGCCAGCAGCTTAGAACAGGGGTACAATGAGCAGTTCTTC
TRBD1,TRBJ2-7,many,TRBV7-9,CASSLEQGAYEQYF,TGTGCCAGCAGCTTAGAGCAGGGGGCTTACGAGCAGTACTTC
.,TRBJ1-5,.,TRBV20-1,CSASVRASARGVSNQPQHF,TGCAGTGCTAGTGTTCGGGCCTCGGCGAGGGGGGTCAGCAATCAGCCCCAGCATTTT